The TCR beta chain under discussion was sequenced for a study of early T cells in non-severe SARS-CoV-2 infection. The trim removed 6 bases at V and 0 bases at J, leaving 4 bases unmatched. The length of the CDR3 is 15 residues. TCRdb re-derived calls from the 5' RACE reads in MiXCR, one entry per CDR3 protein. Of nearly 70,000 distinct CDR3 sequences detected, around 4.2% appear once; the ten largest clones hold roughly 3.4%. This TCR derives from an adult who was a healthcare worker with PCR-confirmed SARS-CoV-2 infection or an uninfected control (not recorded which). The donor label of this sample is uncertain. This chain uses TRBV12-3 or TRBV12-4 with TRBJ2-7; 11 bases line up with TRBD2. Sequencing used whole blood, obtained at baseline. The CDR3 region has the DNA TGTGCCAGCAGACCTAGCGGGGGGAGCTCCTACGAGCAGTACTTC. It encodes CASRPSGGSSYEQYF.